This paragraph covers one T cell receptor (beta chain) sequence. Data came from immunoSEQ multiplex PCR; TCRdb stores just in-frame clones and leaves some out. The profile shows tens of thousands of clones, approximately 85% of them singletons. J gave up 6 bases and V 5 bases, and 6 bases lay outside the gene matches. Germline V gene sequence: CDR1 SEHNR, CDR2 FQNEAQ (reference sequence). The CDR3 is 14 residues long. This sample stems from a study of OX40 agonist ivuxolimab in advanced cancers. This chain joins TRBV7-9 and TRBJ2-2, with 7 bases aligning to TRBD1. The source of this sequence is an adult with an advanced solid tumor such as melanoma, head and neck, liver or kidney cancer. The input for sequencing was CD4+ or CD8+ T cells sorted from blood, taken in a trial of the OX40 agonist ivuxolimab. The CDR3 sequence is CASSPQGIPGELFF. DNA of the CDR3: TGTGCCAGCAGCCCACAGGGGATCCCCGGGGAGCTGTTTTTT.